This T cell receptor (beta chain) is from a study of OX40 agonist ivuxolimab in advanced cancers. Findings of the study overall: Expanded clones belonging to CD8+ T cells outnumbered, on average, those of CD4+.

With regard to this clone: The antigen is unknown.

Measured with immunoSEQ multiplex PCR; TCRdb has only the in-frame clones, and not every one. The table lists around 80,000 clones, about 88% of them singletons. The CDR3 length is 19 residues. V trimming: 2 bases; J trimming: 2 bases; junction bases outside the gene matches: 9. Germline CDR1 LGHNT, CDR2 FRNRAP. The TCR was taken from an adult with an advanced solid tumor such as melanoma, head and neck, liver or kidney cancer. The V and J genes are TRBV12-5 and TRBJ2-2, with 12 bases aligning to TRBD2. This sample comprised CD4+ or CD8+ T cells sorted from blood, obtained in a trial of the OX40 agonist ivuxolimab. The CDR3 DNA follows: TGTGCTAGTGGTTTGCGCTTACCACTAGCGGGGGGAAACACCGGGGAGCTGTTTTTT. It is translated as CASGLRLPLAGGNTGELFF.